The 17 T cell receptor beta chains reported below all come from one sample, sequenced in a study of CD8+CD57+ T cells in acquired aplastic anemia. The sequenced patients had an expansion of CD8+CD57+ cells seen by flow cytometry. CDR3 and TCR beta VDJ profiling relied on a genomic DNA template. TCRdb itself ran the reads through MiXCR, one entry per CDR3 protein. This sample has about 180,000 distinct CDR3 sequences, with around 50% found just once. Sequenced sample: sorted CD4+, CD8+, or CD8+CD57+ T cells (not recorded which) from PBMCs. Receptors originate from a human donor with aplastic anemia.

This clonotype was counted between two and nine times. The chain links TRBV24-1 to TRBJ2-7; 8 positions agree with TRBD1. The germline V gene has CDR1 KGHDR and CDR2 SFDVKD. The trim removed 2 bases at V and 4 bases at J, leaving 6 bases unmatched. The CDR3 consists of 15 residues. In DNA, the CDR3 is TGTGCCACCAGTGATTCCGGGACAGGTGGTTACGAGCAGTACTTC. It codes for CATSDSGTGGYEQYF.

This clonotype was observed at least ten times. The V and J genes are TRBV11-2 and TRBJ2-2; maybe TRBD2 (6 bases). Trimming cost V 4 bases and J 1 base, with 22 bases left between them. Germline V gene sequence: CDR1 SGHAT, CDR2 FQNNGV. The CDR3 covers 19 residues. In DNA, the CDR3 is TGTGCCAGCAGCTCCTCTAGCGTGTGGGCCCCGCTGAACACCGGGGAGCTGTTTTTT. This gives the protein CASSSSSVWAPLNTGELFF.

The sample holds one count of this clonotype. V and J are TRBV25-1 and TRBJ2-7; the D gene is possibly TRBD2 (5 bases). The CDR3 covers 14 residues. The germline CDR1 and CDR2 sequences are MGHDK and SYGVNS. V lost 6 bases, J lost 6 bases, and 18 bases lay in between. The DNA of the CDR3 is TGTGCCAGCAGCTTGAGGGTGGAGGAGCGCGAGCAGTACTTC. It specifies CASSLRVEEREQYF.

This clonotype was seen a few times. This chain links TRBV18 with TRBJ1-3; a weak D match, TRBD1 (5 bases). Germline CDR1 is KGHSH and CDR2 is LQKENI. V lost 6 bases, J lost 4 bases, and 13 bases lay in between. The CDR3 has 14 residues. The DNA of the CDR3 is TGTGCCAGCTCGTCAGGGATTGGAGGAAACACCATATATTTT. Its protein is CASSSGIGGNTIYF.

This clonotype was observed many times. V and J are TRBV28 and TRBJ2-5; D is unresolved. The CDR3 is made up of 13 amino acids. Germline CDR1 is MDHEN and CDR2 is SYDVKM. Trimming stripped 2 bases from V and 4 bases from J, with 8 bases between. CDR3 bases: TGTGCCAGCAGTTTACCGCCCGTAGAGACCCAGTACTTC. It is translated as CASSLPPVETQYF.

The chain uses TRBV6-6 and TRBJ2-5; D not certain. V lost 6 bases and J 2 bases, leaving 10 bases between the germline ends. This CDR3 contains 13 residues. Per germline, CDR1 MNHNY and CDR2 SVGAGI (reference sequence). CDR3 region: CASRPDQQETQYF. The CDR3, as DNA: TGTGCCAGCAGGCCCGATCAGCAAGAGACCCAGTACTTC.

The chain carries TRBV10-3 and TRBJ1-4; D possibly corresponds to TRBD1 (5 bases). This CDR3 has 14 amino acids. V shed 5 bases and J shed 8 bases, with 15 bases lying between them. Germline values: CDR1 ENHRY, CDR2 SYGVKD. CDR3 sequence: CAISYTGGNEKLFF. CDR3 DNA sequence: TGTGCCATCAGTTACACGGGGGGTAACGAAAAACTGTTTTTT.

This clonotype was counted ten times or more. The chain uses TRBV7-9 and TRBJ2-5, with D perhaps matching TRBD1 or TRBD2 (6 bases each). Germline lookup yields CDR1 SEHNR and CDR2 FQNEAQ (reference sequence). This CDR3 contains 17 residues. V was cut by 3 bases and J by 4 bases, with 21 bases left in between. The CDR3 loop reads CASSFRRGTGRGETQYF. DNA of the CDR3: TGTGCCAGCAGCTTCCGGAGGGGGACGGGAAGGGGAGAGACCCAGTACTTC.

Many counts were recorded for this clonotype. The CDR3 DNA follows: TGTGCCAGCAGTGTCGGACAGGGGAGAGTTTCGGGTGAGCAGTTCTTC. Encoded protein: CASSVGQGRVSGEQFF. The chain carries TRBV12-3 or TRBV12-4 and TRBJ2-1, with TRBD1 identical over 9 bases. CDR3 size: 16 residues. The junction had 14 bases not matched to a gene; V was cut back by 5 bases and J by 9 bases.

The sample holds many counts of this clonotype. J is TRBJ2-3 and V is TRBV7-9; D not certain. Per the germline V gene, CDR1 is SEHNR and CDR2 is FQNEAQ (reference sequence). The CDR3 has 15 amino acids. Trimming removed 3 bases from V and 4 bases from J, with 14 bases in between. The CDR3 protein is CASSFSRLDADTQYF. CDR3 nucleotides: TGTGCCAGCAGCTTTTCCCGGCTAGACGCAGATACGCAGTATTTT.

V and J are TRBV5-5 and TRBJ2-7; TRBD1 matches at 7 bases. The CDR3 contains 16 residues. The V gene end was trimmed by 4 bases and the J gene end by 7 bases; junction bases not matched to a gene: 17. The germline CDR1 and CDR2 sequences are SGHKS and YYEKEE (reference sequence). The CDR3 region has the DNA TGTGCCAGCAGCAACACGACAGGGTCCAAAGCTGGGGAGCAGTACTTC. Protein: CASSNTTGSKAGEQYF.

The chain combines TRBV24-1 with TRBJ1-2; D remains unclear. The CDR3 contains 12 residues. Trimming left V 6 bases short and J 5 bases short, with 9 bases between. Germline V gene sequence: CDR1 KGHDR, CDR2 SFDVKD. CDR3: CATSFSLYGYTF. CDR3 coding DNA: TGTGCCACCAGTTTCTCACTTTATGGCTACACCTTC.

This clonotype was seen ten or more times. The DNA of the CDR3 is TGTGCCAGTACCCAATGGGACAGGGAAGCTGAAGCTTTCTTT. Its translation: CASTQWDREAEAFF. The chain uses TRBV19 and TRBJ1-1; 9 positions agree with TRBD1. This CDR3 spans 14 amino acids. Germline lookup yields CDR1 LNHDA and CDR2 SQIVND (reference sequence). V lost 7 bases, J lost 6 bases, and 9 bases stayed unmatched.

This clonotype was counted a few times. The chain is built from TRBV7-2 and TRBJ2-7, with D unresolved. The CDR3 consists of 12 residues. CDR1 and CDR2 from the germline V gene are SGHTA and FQGNSA. Trimming shortened V by 5 bases and J by 0 bases, and 5 bases separated the two germline ends. CDR3: CASSPLSYEQYF. Here the CDR3 DNA reads TGTGCCAGCAGCCCGCTCTCCTACGAGCAGTACTTC. The full variable domain, in which reference TRBV7-2 and TRBJ2-7 provide the parts outside the CDR3, is GAGVSQSPSNKVTEKGKDVELRCDPISGHTALYWYRQSLGQGLEFLIYFQGNSAPDKSGLPSDRFSAERTGGSVSTLTIQRTQQEDSAVYLCASSPLSYEQYFGPGTRLTVT.

Concerning this clonotype itself: The junction differs from germline at one of its ends, possibly a read error. The chain recombines TRBV27 with TRBJ1-4, with TRBD1 matching over 9 bases. Germline V gene lookup returns CDR1 MNHEY and CDR2 SMNVEV (reference sequence). The CDR3 is 15 residues long. Here the CDR3 reads CASRTDRGGNENLFF. CDR3 DNA: TGTGCCAGCAGAACGGACAGGGGAGGCAATGAAAACCTGTTTTTT.

This clonotype showed up many times. The V call is TRBV5-1, the J call TRBJ2-2; TRBD1 aligns across 9 bases. The CDR3 runs to 15 residues. V was clipped by 3 bases and J by 6 bases; unmatched bases: 6. Germline V gene lookup returns CDR1 SGHRS and CDR2 YFSETQ. The CDR3 spells CASSSGRTGAGELFF. CDR3 coding DNA: TGCGCCAGCAGCTCAGGCCGGACAGGGGCCGGGGAGCTGTTTTTT.

This rearrangement joins TRBV29-1 to TRBJ2-3; weak D call: TRBD1 (6 bases). Germline V gene data show CDR1 as SQVTM and CDR2 as ANQGSEA. The CDR3 sequence is 13 residues long. The V gene lost 8 bases and the J gene lost 4 bases, with 16 bases spanning the gap. CDR3: CSFSLGAPDTQYF. CDR3 nucleotide sequence: TGCAGCTTCAGCCTGGGGGCCCCAGATACGCAGTATTTT.